Below, 29 T cell receptor beta chains from the same sample are listed, as sequenced in a study of molecular identifiers for immune sequencing clone quantification (dated by TCRdb to 2017 to 2018). Receptor libraries were prepared by PCR. The sequencing machine was a NextSeq 500. TCRdb's own reprocessing of the public reads used fastp at Q25 and MiXCR and kept productive beta chains. Each entry is one CDR3 protein sequence, shown with its most common DNA and genes. For this sample the table gives a few hundred thousand distinct CDR3 sequences, of which roughly 24% were detected only once. About 0.71% of the sample lies in the top ten. The source material was naive CD8+ T cells from blood, with Jurkat cell RNA spiked in. Interpreted using the paper, the cell subset or site label stands for: FACS-sorted CD8+CD4-CCR7+CD45RA+ naive T cells. These receptors all come from a human donor in good health. Some libraries in this study had Jurkat cell RNA spiked in.

The J gene is TRBJ1-1, the V gene TRBV6-6; D gene ambiguous. There are 17 residues in the CDR3. The germline V gene encodes CDR1 MNHNY and CDR2 SVGAGI (reference sequence). The germline V and J ends were trimmed by 0 bases and 0 bases, with 14 bases remaining between them. CDR3 DNA: TGTGCCAGCAGTTACTCGATCCCCCTGTCTATGAACACTGAAGCTTTCTTT. Amino acids: CASSYSIPLSMNTEAFF.

This chain joins TRBV9 and TRBJ2-7; D not resolved. V lost 4 bases and J 7 bases, leaving 15 bases between the germline ends. There are 13 residues in the CDR3. Germline CDR1 reads SGDLS; CDR2 reads YYNGEE. The CDR3 here is CASSPPRAAEQYF. CDR3 bases: TGTGCCAGCAGCCCCCCCCGTGCGGCAGAGCAGTACTTC. Full variable domain (rest looked up from reference TRBV9 and TRBJ2-7): DSGVTQTPKHLITATGQRVTLRCSPRSGDLSVYWYQQSLDQGLQFLIQYYNGEERAKGNILERFSAQQFPDLHSELNLSSLELGDSALYFCASSPPRAAEQYFGPGTRLTVT.

Note on this clonotype: A much larger clone differs from this one at a single base, so this may be a read error. Since no conserved phenylalanine or tryptophan closes the CDR3, a read error is the likely cause. The genes are TRBV5-1 and TRBJ2-7; 13 bases fit TRBD2. CDR3 length: 15 residues. V was pared by 3 bases and J by 5 bases, with 5 bases of the junction left unmatched. Per germline, CDR1 SGHRS and CDR2 YFSETQ. CDR3 sequence (DNA): TGCGCCAGCAGCTGGACTAGCGGGAGCCAGGACGAGCAGTACTCC. It yields the protein CASSWTSGSQDEQYS.

This clonotype was recorded at least ten times. This rearrangement joins TRBV29-1 to TRBJ1-1; D is undetermined. V gave up 4 bases and J gave up 0 bases, with 3 bases separating them. The CDR3 length is 11 residues. The V gene's germline CDR1 is SQVTM and CDR2 ANQGSEA. The CDR3 spells CSVVVNTEAFF. Written as DNA, the CDR3 is TGCAGCGTTGTGGTGAACACTGAAGCTTTCTTT.

This clonotype turned up a few times. The V and J genes are TRBV29-1 and TRBJ2-7, with D tentatively TRBD1 or TRBD2 (6 bases each). V was cut by 4 bases and J by 4 bases, with 14 bases left in between. This CDR3 is built from 13 residues. CDR1 is SQVTM and CDR2 is ANQGSEA in the germline V gene. The DNA of the CDR3 is TGCAGCGTTGGGGGGGACCAGGGGTACGAGCAGTACTTC. Translating it yields CSVGGDQGYEQYF.

J is TRBJ2-1 and V is TRBV25-1; 7 bases fit TRBD2. The CDR3 is 14 amino acids. V lost 4 bases and J lost 0; bases outside the gene matches: 0. CDR1 and CDR2 from the germline V gene are MGHDK and SYGVNS. In DNA form, the CDR3 reads TGTGCCAGCAGTGGGGAGGGCTCCTACAATGAGCAGTTCTTC. Translated, it gives CASSGEGSYNEQFF. The whole variable domain, remainder taken from reference TRBV25-1 and TRBJ2-1, is EADIYQTPRYLVIGTGKKITLECSQTMGHDKMYWYQQDPGMELHLIHYSYGVNSTEKGDLSSESTVSRIRTEHFPLTLESARPSHTSQYLCASSGEGSYNEQFFGPGTRLTVL.

The chain has TRBV29-1 and TRBJ2-3, with D possibly being TRBD1 (5 bases). Looked up from germline, CDR1 is SQVTM and CDR2 is ANQGSEA. Trimming took off 4 bases at V and 0 bases at J, with 11 bases between the two ends. The CDR3 sequence is 14 residues long. The CDR3 DNA follows: TGCAGCGTTGTAAGGGGTCCTAGCACAGATACGCAGTATTTT. Amino acid sequence: CSVVRGPSTDTQYF.

This clonotype was observed once. This clone may be a read error of a much larger clone one base away. No conserved phenylalanine or tryptophan ends this CDR3, so it is likely a read error. This rearrangement joins TRBV30 to TRBJ1-2; D ambiguous. CDR1 GTSNPN and CDR2 SVGIG come from the germline V gene (reference sequence). V lost 5 bases to trimming and J lost 4 bases, with 8 bases between them. The CDR3 runs 11 residues. The CDR3 loop reads CAWEDTYGYTI. DNA of the CDR3: TGTGCCTGGGAAGACACCTATGGCTACACCATC.

Concerning this clonotype itself: Just one base apart from a much larger clone, this may be a read error. V is TRBV5-1 and J is TRBJ2-1; D remains unclear. This CDR3 has 17 amino acids. Trimming stripped 4 bases from V and 2 bases from J, with 19 bases between. Germline V gene data show CDR1 as SGHRS and CDR2 as YFSETQ. The CDR3 DNA sequence: TGCGCCAGCAGCCCCTACCTGGCCTTAAGCCCCTACAATGAGCAGTTCTTC. Translating it yields CASSPYLALSPYNEQFF.

This clonotype has at least ten counts. The V gene is TRBV5-8, the J gene TRBJ2-5, with 8 bases matching TRBD1. V shed 5 bases, J shed 4 bases, and the junction held 10 bases outside the gene matches. This CDR3 spans 15 amino acids. CDR1 and CDR2 (germline): SGHTS, YDEGEE. The CDR3 DNA is TGTGCCAGCAGTAATACAGGGGGAGGAGGAGAGACCCAGTACTTC. Encoded protein: CASSNTGGGGETQYF.

This clonotype was seen only a few times. This chain joins TRBV5-4 and TRBJ2-3; 9 positions match TRBD2. Unmatched junction bases numbered 13, after V lost 4 bases and J lost 1 base. The CDR3 has 18 amino acids. Germline loops: CDR1 SGHNT, CDR2 YYREEE (reference sequence). The CDR3 DNA is TGTGCCAGCAGCAGCTTAGCGGGGGCCAATGTTCGCACAGATACGCAGTATTTT. This translates into CASSSLAGANVRTDTQYF.

This chain uses TRBV6-2 or TRBV6-3 with TRBJ2-1; TRBD2 aligns across 8 bases. This CDR3 spans 15 amino acids. Germline CDR1 MNHEY, CDR2 SVGEGT. V lost 3 bases, J lost 4 bases, and 5 bases stayed unmatched. CDR3 protein: CASSYAGGLYNEQFF. The DNA for the CDR3 is TGTGCCAGCAGTTATGCGGGAGGATTGTACAATGAGCAGTTCTTC.

This clonotype was recorded many times. This sequence joins TRBV4-3 and TRBJ1-1; D gene uncertain. This CDR3 contains 15 residues. Germline CDR1 and CDR2: LGHNA and YSLEER. V lost 0 bases, J lost 4 bases, and 12 bases lay in between. The DNA of the CDR3 is TGCGCCAGCAGCCAAGACTCCGGTACTGGCACTGAAGCTTTCTTT. Protein: CASSQDSGTGTEAFF.

This clonotype occurred a few times. The chain has TRBV19 and TRBJ2-1, with D tentatively TRBD2 (6 bases). This CDR3 is built from 11 residues. V gave up 8 bases and J gave up 9 bases, with 11 bases separating them. The germline V gene has CDR1 LNHDA and CDR2 SQIVND (reference sequence). The CDR3 sequence: CASSWGVEQFF. The CDR3 nucleotides read TGTGCCAGTTCTTGGGGGGTTGAGCAGTTCTTC.

The V call is TRBV19, the J call TRBJ1-1; 7 bases line up with TRBD1. This CDR3 is built from 14 residues. V shed 7 bases and J 5 bases; nucleotides not matched to a gene: 10. The germline V gene encodes CDR1 LNHDA and CDR2 SQIVND (reference sequence). In DNA, the CDR3 is TGTGCCAGTACCATCTACCCGACAGGGACTGAAGCTTTCTTT. Its translation is CASTIYPTGTEAFF.

This clonotype came up a few times. The chain uses TRBV20-1 and TRBJ2-7; 10 bases are a match to TRBD1. V lost 6 bases to trimming and J lost 2 bases; unmatched junction nucleotides: 7. In germline, CDR1 is DFQATT, CDR2 SNEGSKA (reference sequence). This CDR3 comprises 14 residues. This CDR3 reads CSASTGGTAYEQYF. CDR3 in DNA: TGCAGTGCCTCGACAGGGGGCACGGCCTACGAGCAGTACTTC.

The table lists this clonotype with a count of one. A read error is possible here, since a much larger clone lies one base away. The rearrangement joins TRBV4-1 to TRBJ1-5, with D possibly matching TRBD1 (5 bases). CDR3 size: 17 residues. V lost 2 bases, J lost 3 bases, and 17 bases lay in between. Germline-derived CDR1 and CDR2 are MGHRA and YSYEKL. As DNA, the CDR3 is TGCGCCAGCAGCCAAAAGCCGGGGGGGGTTTACAATCAGCCCCAGCATTTT. As protein: CASSQKPGGVYNQPQHF.

The rearrangement joins TRBV12-3 or TRBV12-4 to TRBJ1-1; no definite D call. Trimming removed 5 bases at V and 10 bases at J, with 17 bases between. CDR3 length: 13 amino acids. CDR3 nucleotides: TGTGCCAGCAGTGTTGGGATGGCAGCTGGAGCTTTCTTT. Its protein is CASSVGMAAGAFF.

On this clonotype itself: This is likely a read error, given that the CDR3 carries no conserved phenylalanine or tryptophan at its end. The DNA is omitted, as the CDR3 cannot be located on it reliably, and the CDR3 follows TCRdb's listing. The chain joins TRBV30 to TRBJ2-1. Germline V gene lookup returns CDR1 GTSNPN and CDR2 SVGIG (reference sequence). The CDR3 region is 13 residues in length, termini included. CDR3 amino acids: CAWSSVSYNELFL.

The chain combines TRBV12-3 or TRBV12-4 with TRBJ2-1; the D gene is possibly TRBD2 (5 bases). The CDR3 is 12 residues long. The germline V and J ends were trimmed by 7 bases and 7 bases, with 11 bases remaining between them. The CDR3, as DNA: TGTGCCAGCACCCCCGGGGAAAATGAGCAGTTCTTC. Its protein is CASTPGENEQFF.

About this clonotype itself: A read error may be the cause here, since a much bigger clone is one base away. The chain carries TRBV28 and TRBJ1-4; D perhaps matches TRBD1 (5 bases). CDR1 and CDR2 (germline): MDHEN, SYDVKM. V was clipped by 8 bases and J by 8 bases, with 18 bases between them. The CDR3 loop spans 14 amino acids. CDR3 coding DNA: TGTGCCAGCGGTCTAAGGGGCCTTAAGGAAAAACTGTTTTTT. Residues: CASGLRGLKEKLFF. Full variable domain (missing parts from reference TRBV28 and TRBJ1-4): DVKVTQSSRYLVKRTGEKVFLECVQDMDHENMFWYRQDPGLGLRLIYFSYDVKMKEKGDIPEGYSVSREKKERFSLILESASTNQTSMYLCASGLRGLKEKLFFGSGTQLSVL.

The rearrangement joins TRBV13 to TRBJ2-7, with D unclear. Germline lookup yields CDR1 PRHDT and CDR2 FYEKMQ (reference sequence). Trimming pared 6 bases from V and 1 base from J, leaving 10 bases between. The CDR3 runs 13 residues. This chain's CDR3 is CASRNWGSYEQYF. The CDR3 DNA reads as TGTGCCAGCAGGAACTGGGGTTCCTACGAGCAGTACTTC. Full variable domain (outside the CDR3, taken from reference TRBV13 and TRBJ2-7): AAGVIQSPRHLIKEKRETATLKCYPIPRHDTVYWYQQGPGQDPQFLISFYEKMQSDKGSIPDRFSAQQFSDYHSELNMSSLELGDSALYFCASRNWGSYEQYFGPGTRLTVT.

This clonotype was observed many times. The chain carries TRBV7-9 and TRBJ2-7; D possibly matches TRBD1 or TRBD2 (5 bases each). Per germline, CDR1 SEHNR and CDR2 FQNEAQ (reference sequence). The CDR3 is 15 residues long. The V and J ends lost 5 bases and 5 bases respectively, with 19 bases between them. The CDR3 nucleotides read TGTGCCAGCAGCCTCCTCCGGGACCAAATTGACGAGCAGTACTTC. This gives the protein CASSLLRDQIDEQYF. Full variable domain (remainder filled in from reference TRBV7-9 and TRBJ2-7): DTGVSQNPRHKITKRGQNVTFRCDPISEHNRLYWYRQTLGQGPEFLTYFQNEAQLEKSRLLSDRFSAERPKGSFSTLEIQRTEQGDSAMYLCASSLLRDQIDEQYFGPGTRLTVT.

The chain has TRBV18 and TRBJ2-1; D call uncertain. The CDR3 has 13 residues. Trimming removed 2 bases at V and 10 bases at J, with 12 bases between. The germline V gene encodes CDR1 KGHSH and CDR2 LQKENI. The CDR3 loop reads CASSPFGSEEQFF. The CDR3 coding sequence is TGTGCCAGCTCACCATTCGGGTCCGAAGAGCAGTTCTTC.

Only a few counts were recorded for this clonotype. V is TRBV11-2 and J is TRBJ2-7, with no clear D. The V and J ends lost 1 base and 3 bases respectively, with 10 bases between them. Germline CDR1 is SGHAT and CDR2 is FQNNGV. The CDR3 consists of 14 residues. The CDR3 here is CASSLVAQFYEQYF. CDR3 DNA sequence: TGTGCCAGCAGCTTAGTTGCACAGTTCTACGAGCAGTACTTC.

This clonotype appeared many times. V gene TRBV29-1 combines with J gene TRBJ2-1; TRBD2 matches 7 bases. Germline lookup yields CDR1 SQVTM and CDR2 ANQGSEA. This CDR3 contains 13 residues. Unmatched junction bases numbered 5, after V lost 1 base and J lost 8 bases. CDR3 residues: CSVEVGGYDEQFF. DNA for the CDR3: TGCAGCGTTGAAGTCGGGGGGTATGATGAGCAGTTCTTC.

This clonotype occurred a few times. The chain recombines TRBV7-9 with TRBJ2-5, with no clear D. V lost 2 bases to trimming and J lost 1 base, with 11 bases between them. This CDR3 is 15 amino acids long. The germline gives CDR1 SEHNR, CDR2 FQNEAQ (reference sequence). Written as DNA, the CDR3 is TGTGCCAGCAGCTTATTGGGAAACTCCCAAGAGACCCAGTACTTC. Translated: CASSLLGNSQETQYF. Variable domain in full (rest from reference TRBV7-9 and TRBJ2-5): DTGVSQNPRHKITKRGQNVTFRCDPISEHNRLYWYRQTLGQGPEFLTYFQNEAQLEKSRLLSDRFSAERPKGSFSTLEIQRTEQGDSAMYLCASSLLGNSQETQYFGPGTRLLVL.

The genes are TRBV30 and TRBJ2-5; tentatively, D is TRBD2 (7 bases). Germline-derived CDR1 and CDR2 are GTSNPN and SVGIG (reference sequence). The CDR3 covers 14 residues. The ends were cut back, 2 bases at V and 4 bases at J, with 14 bases in the middle. The CDR3 sequence is CAWSYLAGAETQYF. CDR3 DNA: TGTGCCTGGAGTTATCTGGCGGGGGCAGAGACCCAGTACTTC.

This clonotype was counted many times. The chain recombines TRBV7-6 with TRBJ2-1; D call uncertain. In germline, CDR1 is SGHVS, CDR2 FNYEAQ. The V and J ends lost 5 bases and 6 bases respectively, with 8 bases between them. The CDR3 sequence is 12 residues long. The CDR3 sequence: CASSPTGNEQFF. The CDR3, as DNA: TGTGCCAGCAGCCCGACCGGCAATGAGCAGTTCTTC.